What follows describes a single T cell receptor (beta chain). At one of its ends the junction is not consistent with the germline gene, which may arise from a read error. This sample was included in a study of blood T cells in healthy people across ages. The CDR3 is made up of 16 amino acids. Germline CDR1 and CDR2: MNHEY and SVGAGI. With a J-beta primer mix and a sample-barcoded 5' primer, a second PCR ran about 6 to 11 cycles. Researchers report that a template-switch adaptor with 12 random nucleotides tagged each cDNA molecule. MiXCR, run by TCRdb on the 5' RACE reads, gives a single entry per CDR3 protein. The data contain fewer than 800,000 distinct CDR3 sequences, more than 40% of them singletons.

The V call is TRBV6-5, the J call TRBJ2-7; 10 bases fit TRBD1. What was sequenced was blood. The TCR comes from an older woman in good health. The CDR3 protein is CAGSYSETGGFYEQYF. CDR3 in DNA: TGTGCCGGCAGTTACTCGGAGACAGGGGGCTTCTACGAGCAGTACTTC.